Below, 29 T cell receptor beta chains from the same sample are listed, as sequenced in a study of Tregs in tolerant kidney transplant recipients. Sequencing used immunoSEQ multiplex PCR; TCRdb keeps in-frame clones, though not all of them. The table lists 50,000 or so clones, about 92% of them singletons, with around 15% in the top ten. The nonmyeloablative bone marrow transplants came from related graft donors, with transient mixed chimerism. Here the sequenced sample was CD8+ T cells from blood (PBMCs), taken 12 months after the transplant. Receptor source: a human patient who received a combined kidney and bone marrow transplant. A share of the T cells may be of graft donor origin.

The chain uses TRBV27 and TRBJ1-4, with no clear D. The V and J ends lost 6 bases and 2 bases respectively, with 10 bases between them. Germline V CDR1 and CDR2: MNHEY, SMNVEV (reference sequence). The CDR3 length is 14 residues. The DNA for the CDR3 is TGTGCCAGCAGGCGCGGCAGCACTAATGAAAAACTGTTTTTT. Protein: CASRRGSTNEKLFF.

CDR3 sequence (DNA): TGCGCCAGCAGCTTGGAGCTAGGGGTGGTGGCCAAAAACATTCAGTACTTC. Translated: CASSLELGVVAKNIQYF. V usage is TRBV5-1 and J usage is TRBJ2-4; the D gene is possibly TRBD1 (5 bases). This CDR3 region has 17 residues. Trimming removed 0 bases at V and 1 base at J, with 14 bases between. Germline CDR1 reads SGHRS; CDR2 reads YFSETQ.

This sequence joins TRBV12-5 and TRBJ2-7; TRBD2 matches 9 bases. With 3 bases clipped from V and 0 bases from J, the junction kept 9 bases outside the gene matches. CDR1 is LGHNT and CDR2 is FRNRAP in the germline V gene. The CDR3 is 17 amino acids. CDR3 nucleotide sequence: TGTGCTAGTGGTTTCCTGATAGCGGGAGCCGTCTCCTACGAGCAGTACTTC. Its translation: CASGFLIAGAVSYEQYF.

The chain uses TRBV5-8 and TRBJ1-2; no firm D call. V was shortened by 4 bases and J by 0 bases, with 13 bases between the two germline ends. Germline-derived CDR1 and CDR2 are SGHTS and YDEGEE. This CDR3 has 15 residues. In DNA, the CDR3 is TGTGCCAGCAGCGCGACTTTTTTACCTAACTATGGCTACACCTTC. This gives the protein CASSATFLPNYGYTF.

The gene calls are TRBV2 and TRBJ1-1; D may be TRBD1 (5 bases). V gave up 8 bases and J gave up 0 bases, with 10 bases separating them. The CDR3 extends over 13 amino acids. In germline, CDR1 is SNHLY, CDR2 FYNNEI. This chain's CDR3 is CASLGPLNTEAFF. CDR3 DNA: TGTGCCAGCTTGGGGCCTCTGAACACTGAAGCTTTCTTT.

The V gene is TRBV1, the J gene TRBJ2-1; no check of the table's D call, TRBD2, against the DNA was made. TRBV1 is noted as a pseudogene. The CDR3 is 14 amino acids. The CDR3 DNA is TGCACCAGCAGCCGGACTAGCGGGAAAGATGAGCAGTTCTTC. This translates into CTSSRTSGKDEQFF.

J is TRBJ1-2 and V is TRBV13; the D gene is possibly TRBD1 (5 bases). The V and J ends lost 0 bases and 6 bases respectively, with 17 bases between them. CDR3 length: 16 residues. The germline CDR1 and CDR2 sequences are PRHDT and FYEKMQ (reference sequence). Here the CDR3 reads CASSLGLGRDVDGYTF. The CDR3 DNA follows: TGTGCCAGCAGCTTAGGCCTGGGCAGGGATGTGGATGGCTACACCTTC. The full variable domain, with the rest looked up from reference TRBV13 and TRBJ1-2, is AAGVIQSPRHLIKEKRETATLKCYPIPRHDTVYWYQQGPGQDPQFLISFYEKMQSDKGSIPDRFSAQQFSDYHSELNMSSLELGDSALYFCASSLGLGRDVDGYTFGSGTRLTVV.

Notes on this clone: Mismatch with germline at one junction end may stem from a read error. This sample includes further DNA sequences coding for the same CDR3. The chain is built from TRBV30 and TRBJ1-6, with 7 bases lining up with TRBD1. This CDR3 contains 14 residues. CDR1 and CDR2 (germline): GTSNPN, SVGIG (reference sequence). The CDR3 here is CAWTEGGYNSPLHF. As DNA, the CDR3 is TGTGCCTGGACCGAAGGGGGCTATAATTCCCCCCTCCACTTT.

This chain connects TRBV4-1 to TRBJ2-7; a weak D match, TRBD1 (5 bases). This CDR3 has 16 amino acids. V lost 2 bases to trimming and J lost 5 bases, with 19 bases between them. CDR1 MGHRA and CDR2 YSYEKL come from the germline V gene. CDR3 DNA: TGCGCCAGCAGCCAAACGCCGCGAAGGGGTTCCGACGAGCAGTACTTC. Protein sequence: CASSQTPRRGSDEQYF.

The chain combines TRBV29-1 with TRBJ2-7; 9 nucleotides match TRBD2. The trim removed 6 bases at V and 0 bases at J, leaving 3 bases unmatched. The germline V gene encodes CDR1 SQVTM and CDR2 ANQGSEA. The CDR3 runs 13 residues. For the CDR3, the DNA is TGCAGCGTAGCGGGGGGCCCCTCCTACGAGCAGTACTTC. Translating it yields CSVAGGPSYEQYF.

V is TRBV11-2 and J is TRBJ2-5; no clear D. The end of the DNA fits TRBJ2-7 better, so the J call may be wrong. Germline values: CDR1 SGHAT, CDR2 FQNNGV. This CDR3 is 13 amino acids long. CDR3 region: CASSLSGSYEQYF. CDR3 coding DNA: TGTGCCAGCAGCTTATCGGGTTCCTACGAGCAGTACTTC.

The V and J genes are TRBV20-1 and TRBJ2-7; D unresolved. This CDR3 is 11 amino acids long. V lost 3 bases and J lost 6, with 9 bases in between. The V gene's germline CDR1 is DFQATT and CDR2 SNEGSKA (reference sequence). The CDR3 spells CSARFSSEQYF. In nucleotides, the CDR3 is TGCAGTGCTAGGTTTTCTAGCGAGCAGTACTTC.

The rearrangement joins TRBV5-6 to TRBJ1-5, with D unresolved. From germline, CDR1 is SGHDT and CDR2 YYEEEE. Trimming took 2 bases from V and 0 from J, leaving 6 bases between them. This CDR3 spans 14 amino acids. As DNA, the CDR3 is TGTGCCAGCAGCTTTAGAAATAGCAATCAGCCCCAGCATTTT. This gives the protein CASSFRNSNQPQHF. Variable domain in full (rest from reference TRBV5-6 and TRBJ1-5): DAGVTQSPTHLIKTRGQQVTLRCSPKSGHDTVSWYQQALGQGPQFIFQYYEEEERQRGNFPDRFSGHQFPNYSSELNVNALLLGDSALYLCASSFRNSNQPQHFGDGTRLSIL.

The V call is TRBV5-5, the J call TRBJ1-2, with TRBD1 identical over 9 bases. Trimming removed 4 bases from V and 3 bases from J; junction bases left unmatched: 4. The CDR3 is 14 residues long. Germline values: CDR1 SGHKS, CDR2 YYEKEE (reference sequence). The CDR3 DNA reads as TGTGCCAGCAGCAAGGACAGGGGCTACTATGGCTACACCTTC. Encoded protein: CASSKDRGYYGYTF.

Details on this clone: At one end, the junction sequence differs from germline, possibly due to a read error. The same CDR3 also results from other DNA sequences found in this sample. The chain uses TRBV19 and TRBJ2-7; weak D call: TRBD1 (5 bases). The germline V gene has CDR1 LNHDA and CDR2 SQIVND (reference sequence). This CDR3 contains 13 residues. The DNA for the CDR3 is TGCGCCAGTAGTATGGGGCCCACGTACGAGCAGTACTTC. As protein: CASSMGPTYEQYF. The variable domain in full, completed from reference TRBV19 and TRBJ2-7, reads DGGITQSPKYLFRKEGQNVTLSCEQNLNHDAMYWYRQDPGQGLRLIYYSQIVNDFQKGDIAEGYSVSREKKESFPLTVTSAQKNPTAFYLCASSMGPTYEQYFGPGTRLTVT.

This sequence joins TRBV6-5 and TRBJ1-6; 8 bases match TRBD1. The length of the CDR3 is 16 residues. Germline V lookup: CDR1 MNHEY, CDR2 SVGAGI. V was pared by 2 bases and J by 10 bases, with 10 bases of the junction left unmatched. The CDR3 region has the DNA TGTGCCAGCAGTTACCCCGGACAGGGAGTGGGATCACCCCTCCACTTT. Its translation is CASSYPGQGVGSPLHF.

The chain employs TRBV7-3 and TRBJ1-2; 7 bases agree with TRBD1. The CDR3 has 12 amino acids. V was pared by 5 bases and J by 7 bases, with 4 bases of the junction left unmatched. Per the germline V gene, CDR1 is SGHTA and CDR2 is FQGTGA. The CDR3 nucleotides read TGTGCCAGCAGCGGACAGGAAGGTGGCTACACCTTC. Translated: CASSGQEGGYTF.

The chain recombines TRBV13 with TRBJ2-7; D is uncertain. The CDR3 is made up of 12 amino acids. CDR1 is PRHDT, CDR2 FYEKMQ, per germline (reference sequence). Between the trimmed V and J ends, which lost 5 bases and 9 bases, there was a span of 14 bases. CDR3 nucleotide sequence: TGTGCCAGCAGCACCACTGGTTCGGGGCAGTACTTC. As protein: CASSTTGSGQYF.

This clone was counted once. The chain's CDR3 is CASSEGGAELYGYTF. Here the CDR3 DNA reads TGTGCCAGCAGCGAGGGAGGGGCGGAGCTTTATGGCTACACCTTC. This sequence joins TRBV9 and TRBJ1-2; D may be TRBD1 (5 bases). Per the germline V gene, CDR1 is SGDLS and CDR2 is YYNGEE. The ends were cut back, 3 bases at V and 5 bases at J, with 17 bases in the middle. This CDR3 is built from 15 residues.

The rearrangement links TRBV6-6 to TRBJ1-5; D call uncertain. This CDR3 has 15 residues. The V end was cut by 6 bases, the J end by 0 bases, with 12 bases between. Germline-derived CDR1 and CDR2 are MNHNY and SVGAGI (reference sequence). The CDR3 nucleotides read TGTGCCAGCAGACCCAACATTTATAGCAATCAGCCCCAGCATTTT. Residues: CASRPNIYSNQPQHF.

This chain joins TRBV7-8 and TRBJ2-7; maybe TRBD2 (7 bases). The V gene's germline CDR1 is SGHVS and CDR2 FQNEAQ. The CDR3 length is 13 residues. V lost 6 bases and J lost 4, with 13 bases in between. CDR3 region: CASRPRGGYEQYF. The CDR3 nucleotides read TGTGCCAGCAGGCCCAGGGGAGGGTACGAGCAGTACTTC.

The chain joins TRBV9 to TRBJ1-4; maybe TRBD1 (5 bases). The V gene's germline CDR1 is SGDLS and CDR2 YYNGEE. This CDR3 contains 15 residues. V was cut by 0 bases and J by 7 bases, with 13 bases left in between. The CDR3 DNA reads TGTGCCAGCAGCGTAGGTCAGGGTTTATCTGAAAAACTGTTTTTT. This gives the protein CASSVGQGLSEKLFF.

The chain couples TRBV13 to TRBJ2-1; 12 bases are shared with TRBD2. From germline, CDR1 is PRHDT and CDR2 FYEKMQ (reference sequence). The junction had 2 bases not matched to a gene; V was cut back by 4 bases and J by 4 bases. This CDR3 region has 15 residues. CDR3 protein: CASSYLAGGYNEQFF. In DNA form, the CDR3 reads TGTGCCAGCAGCTACCTAGCGGGAGGGTACAATGAGCAGTTCTTC.

The V call is TRBV6-5, the J call TRBJ1-5, with TRBD1 as a possible D gene (6 bases). Germline V gives CDR1 MNHEY, CDR2 SVGAGI. The V gene lost 2 bases and the J gene lost 7 bases, with 12 bases spanning the gap. The CDR3 length is 14 residues. In nucleotides, the CDR3 is TGTGCCAGCAGTTACGAGACAGGTATCCAGCCCCAGCATTTT. It is translated as CASSYETGIQPQHF.

The chain couples TRBV19 to TRBJ1-2; the match to TRBD1 covers 9 bases. Germline V CDR1 and CDR2: LNHDA, SQIVND (reference sequence). V lost 3 bases and J lost 4; bases outside the gene matches: 3. The CDR3 contains 14 residues. CDR3 sequence: CASSMDRGFYGYTF. The CDR3 bases are TGTGCCAGTAGTATGGACAGGGGATTCTATGGCTACACCTTC.

The chain recombines TRBV6-5 with TRBJ2-5; weak D call: TRBD1 (5 bases). The CDR3 totals 14 residues. Trimming cost V 2 bases and J 3 bases, with 10 bases left between them. Germline values: CDR1 MNHEY, CDR2 SVGAGI. In nucleotides, the CDR3 is TGTGCCAGCAGTTACGCTAGGGGTGAAGAGACCCAGTACTTC. As protein: CASSYARGEETQYF.

The rearrangement joins TRBV9 to TRBJ2-3, with 8 bases matching TRBD2. The germline V gene has CDR1 SGDLS and CDR2 YYNGEE. The CDR3 is 15 residues long. Trimming at V came to 2 bases and at J to 4 bases, leaving 6 bases not matched to a gene. CDR3 sequence: CASSVSGAPADTQYF. The CDR3 region has the DNA TGTGCCAGCAGCGTTAGCGGGGCACCCGCAGATACGCAGTATTTT.

This clone occurred once. This chain joins TRBV4-1 and TRBJ1-1; 9 nucleotides align to TRBD1. The length of the CDR3 is 19 residues. V dropped 0 bases and J dropped 0; count of bases not matched to a gene: 11. Per germline, CDR1 MGHRA and CDR2 YSYEKL. This chain's CDR3 is CASSQEGHVTGGMNTEAFF. CDR3 DNA sequence: TGCGCCAGCAGCCAAGAGGGACACGTGACAGGGGGGATGAACACTGAAGCTTTCTTT.

This chain's CDR3 is CASSRQGNTGELFF. The CDR3, as DNA: TGTGCCAGCAGCCGACAGGGAAACACCGGGGAGCTGTTTTTT. V is TRBV7-9 and J is TRBJ2-2; the match to TRBD1 covers 7 bases. V lost 5 bases, J lost 2 bases, and 2 bases stayed unmatched. This CDR3 has 14 amino acids. CDR1 and CDR2 from the germline V gene are SEHNR and FQNEAQ (reference sequence).